Described below is a single T cell receptor (beta chain) sequence and its context. The antigen is not known. The record originates from a study of OX40 agonist ivuxolimab in advanced cancers. About the study: Two patients with cutaneous melanoma and one with hepatocellular carcinoma, three in total, showed partial responses. Study-wide results and caveats: More expanded clones were seen, on average, in CD8+ T cells than in CD4+. Some of the lowest clonal expansion was seen in partial responders at 0.1-3.0 mg/kg. At 0.1 to 3.0 mg/kg and by week 6, CD4+ and CD8+ T cells in the blood had expanded clonally.

Germline V gives CDR1 MNHNS, CDR2 SASEGT. The length of the CDR3 is 15 residues. V lost 5 bases to trimming and J lost 7 bases; unmatched junction nucleotides: 10. This table comes from immunoSEQ multiplex PCR, and its TCRdb copy is limited to in-frame clones, with some not included. The data hold 50,000 to 65,000 clones, with about 87% observed a single time. The sample in question was CD4+ or CD8+ T cells sorted from blood, obtained in a trial of the OX40 agonist ivuxolimab. The TCR was taken from an adult with an advanced solid tumor such as melanoma, head and neck, liver or kidney cancer. The V and J genes are TRBV6-1 and TRBJ2-2, with 7 positions matching TRBD1. CDR3: CASSPTRGSGGELFF. The DNA of the CDR3 is TGTGCCAGCAGTCCCACCAGGGGGTCCGGCGGGGAGCTGTTTTTT.